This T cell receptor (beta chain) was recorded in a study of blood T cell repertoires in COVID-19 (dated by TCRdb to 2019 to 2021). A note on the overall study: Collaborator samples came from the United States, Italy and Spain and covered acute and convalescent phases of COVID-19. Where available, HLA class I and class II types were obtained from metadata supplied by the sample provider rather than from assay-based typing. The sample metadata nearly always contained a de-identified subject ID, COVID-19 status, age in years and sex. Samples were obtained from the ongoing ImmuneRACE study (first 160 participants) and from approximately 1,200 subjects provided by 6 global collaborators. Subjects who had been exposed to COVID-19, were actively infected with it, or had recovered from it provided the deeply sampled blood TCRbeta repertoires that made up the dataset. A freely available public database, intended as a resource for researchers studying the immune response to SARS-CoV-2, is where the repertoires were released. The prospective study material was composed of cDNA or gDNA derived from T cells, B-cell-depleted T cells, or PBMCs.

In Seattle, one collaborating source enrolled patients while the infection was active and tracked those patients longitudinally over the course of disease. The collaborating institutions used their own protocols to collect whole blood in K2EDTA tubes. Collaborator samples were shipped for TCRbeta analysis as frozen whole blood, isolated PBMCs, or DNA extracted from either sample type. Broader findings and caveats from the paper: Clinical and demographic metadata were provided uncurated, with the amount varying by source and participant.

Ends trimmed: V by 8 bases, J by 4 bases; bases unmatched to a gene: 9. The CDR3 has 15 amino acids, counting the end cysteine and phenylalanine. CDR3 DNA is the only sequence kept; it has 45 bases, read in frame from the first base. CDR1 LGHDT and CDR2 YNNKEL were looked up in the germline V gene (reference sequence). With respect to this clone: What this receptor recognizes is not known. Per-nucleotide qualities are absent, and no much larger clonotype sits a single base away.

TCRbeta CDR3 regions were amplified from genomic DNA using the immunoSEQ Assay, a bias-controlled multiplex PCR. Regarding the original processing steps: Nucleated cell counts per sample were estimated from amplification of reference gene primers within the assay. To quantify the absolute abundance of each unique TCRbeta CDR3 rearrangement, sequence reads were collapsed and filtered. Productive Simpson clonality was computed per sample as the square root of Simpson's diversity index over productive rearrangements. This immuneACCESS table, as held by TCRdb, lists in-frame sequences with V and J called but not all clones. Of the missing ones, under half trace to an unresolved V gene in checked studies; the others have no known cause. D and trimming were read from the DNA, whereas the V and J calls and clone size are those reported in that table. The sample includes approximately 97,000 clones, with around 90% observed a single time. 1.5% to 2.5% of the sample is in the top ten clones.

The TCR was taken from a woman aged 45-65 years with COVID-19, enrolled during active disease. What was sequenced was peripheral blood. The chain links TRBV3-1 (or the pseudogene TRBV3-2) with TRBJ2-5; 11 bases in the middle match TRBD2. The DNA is TGTGCCAGCCTCCTTAGCGGGGGGGCCAGAGAGACCCAGTACTTC. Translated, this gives CASLLSGGARETQYF.